This T cell receptor (beta chain) was documented in a study of blood T cell repertoires in COVID-19. Background on the study: The origin of the acute and convalescent COVID-19 samples was the United States, Italy and Spain. T cells, B-cell-depleted T cells, or PBMCs provided the cDNA or gDNA that served as material.

V shed 0 bases and J 4 bases; nucleotides not matched to a gene: 5. CDR3 length equals 17 residues. Germline V gene data show CDR1 as MGHRA and CDR2 as YSYEKL. In the authors' methods: Reference gene primer amplification in the assay estimated nucleated cell counts. Clones were read by immunoSEQ multiplex PCR, and TCRdb kept only the in-frame ones, dropping some. V, J and clone size are taken as reported in that table, and D and trimming were inferred from the DNA itself. The data contain about 87,000 clones, around 83% of them seen just once; the ten biggest clones take up about 2%. The table lists this clone with a few counts.

The sample was peripheral blood. The sequence derives from a woman in her 70s with acute or convalescent COVID-19. The genes are TRBV4-1 and TRBJ1-3; 11 bases align to TRBD1. CDR3 sequence reads: CASSQDGTGGRGNTIYF. The DNA for the CDR3 is TGCGCCAGCAGCCAAGATGGGACAGGGGGAAGGGGAAACACCATATATTTT.